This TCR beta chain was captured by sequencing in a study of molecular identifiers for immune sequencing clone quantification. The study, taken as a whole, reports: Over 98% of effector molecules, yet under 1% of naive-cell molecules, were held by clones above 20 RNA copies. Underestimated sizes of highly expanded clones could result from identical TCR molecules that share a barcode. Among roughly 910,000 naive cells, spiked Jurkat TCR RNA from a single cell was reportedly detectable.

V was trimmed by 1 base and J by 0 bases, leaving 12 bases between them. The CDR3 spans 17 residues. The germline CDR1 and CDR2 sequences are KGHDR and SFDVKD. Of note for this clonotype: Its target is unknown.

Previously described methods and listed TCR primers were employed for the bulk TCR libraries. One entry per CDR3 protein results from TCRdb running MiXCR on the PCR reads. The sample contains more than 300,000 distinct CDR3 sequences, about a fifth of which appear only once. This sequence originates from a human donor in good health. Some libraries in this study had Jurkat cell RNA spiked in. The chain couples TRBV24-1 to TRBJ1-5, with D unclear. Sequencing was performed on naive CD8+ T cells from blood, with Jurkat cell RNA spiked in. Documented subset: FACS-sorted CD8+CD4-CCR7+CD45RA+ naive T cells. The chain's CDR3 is CATSDLARGNSNQPQHF. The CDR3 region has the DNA TGTGCCACCAGTGATTTAGCTCGAGGGAATAGCAATCAGCCCCAGCATTTT.